The rows below give T cell receptor beta chains drawn from one sample of a study of memory CD8 T cells in hepatitis C reinfection. Libraries were prepared by immunoSEQ multiplex PCR; TCRdb keeps only in-frame clonotypes and omits some of them. The sample holds around 45,000 clones; approximately 90% are singletons and the top ten take around 1.2%. The sample comprised naive CD8+ T cells sorted from blood. The receptors shown here come from a man in his late teens or twenties with hepatitis C virus infection. Each CDR3 is given with its conserved first and last residue. The D gene is left open where the match is weak. For some rows the clone size is stated as once, few or many, or as a class when expanded; others skip it.

TRBD2 TRBJ2-1 NA TRBV4-1 CASSRTPGLAAYNEQFF TGCGCCAGCAGCCGAACTCCGGGACTAGCGGCTTACAATGAGCAGTTCTTC
NA TRBJ1-4 few TRBV5-1 CASSLDTGEKLFF TGCGCCAGCAGCTTAGACACAGGGGAAAAACTGTTTTTT
TRBD2 TRBJ2-3 NA TRBV7-9 CASSSTSGGWGTDTQYF TGTGCCAGCAGCTCGACTAGCGGGGGTTGGGGCACAGATACGCAGTATTTT
NA TRBJ2-3 NA TRBV19 CASSMNSRSTDTQYF TGTGCCAGTAGTATGAACAGTCGGAGCACAGATACGCAGTATTTT
NA TRBJ2-1 once TRBV2 CASKKRPRIGEQFF TGTGCCAGCAAAAAGCGCCCACGTATCGGTGAGCAGTTCTTC
NA TRBJ1-4 NA TRBV9 CASSGQDNEKLFF TGTGCCAGCAGCGGACAGGACAATGAAAAACTGTTTTTT
TRBD1 TRBJ1-2 NA TRBV4-1 CASSQDWGQAIPYYGYTF TGCGCCAGCAGCCAAGATTGGGGACAGGCCATACCATACTATGGCTACACCTTC
NA TRBJ2-5 NA TRBV10-2 CASSEPPRGGGETQYF TGCGCCAGCAGTGAGCCCCCCAGGGGTGGAGGTGAGACCCAGTACTTC
TRBD1 TRBJ2-2 NA TRBV6-6 CASSRPPGQGPGELFF TGTGCCAGCAGTCGACCGCCGGGACAGGGACCCGGGGAGCTGTTTTTT
NA TRBJ1-1 NA TRBV19 CASSVGGSNTEAFF TGTGCCAGTAGTGTCGGGGGTTCGAACACTGAAGCTTTCTTT
TRBD2 TRBJ2-5 NA TRBV5-1 CASSLLAGGPGETQYF TGCGCCAGCAGCTTATTAGCGGGGGGGCCCGGAGAGACCCAGTACTTC
TRBD2 TRBJ2-5 NA TRBV2 CASSGLAGVETQYF TGTGCCAGCAGTGGACTAGCTGGAGTAGAGACCCAGTACTTC
TRBD1 TRBJ2-1 few TRBV6-6 CASSQGRDSYNEQFF TGTGCCAGCAGCCAAGGCCGGGACAGCTACAATGAGCAGTTCTTC
NA TRBJ2-1 NA TRBV6-5 CASSYGTINEQFF TGTGCCAGCAGCTATGGGACAATAAATGAGCAGTTCTTC
NA TRBJ2-7 NA TRBV7-9 CASSPSDGTVLYEQYF TGTGCCAGCAGTCCCTCAGATGGGACTGTCCTCTACGAGCAGTACTTC
TRBD1 TRBJ2-7 NA TRBV29-1 CSAAGTGSSYEQYF TGCAGCGCGGCCGGGACAGGTAGCTCCTACGAGCAGTACTTC
NA TRBJ2-1 once TRBV7-6 CASSLVVPELSNEQFF TGTGCCAGCAGCTTAGTAGTCCCTGAACTAAGCAATGAGCAGTTCTTC
TRBD1 TRBJ1-2 NA TRBV29-1 CSVPGQGSGNYGYTF TGCAGCGTTCCGGGACAGGGATCTGGGAACTATGGCTACACCTTC
TRBD2 TRBJ2-1 NA TRBV5-8 CASSLGTSGYNEQFF TGTGCCAGCAGCTTAGGGACTAGCGGTTACAATGAGCAGTTCTTC
NA TRBJ2-7 NA TRBV29-1 CSVAGLGGNEQYF TGCAGCGTTGCAGGCCTTGGAGGGAACGAGCAGTACTTC
TRBD1 TRBJ2-2 NA TRBV28 CASSFRDRGPLGTGELFF TGTGCCAGCAGCTTCCGGGACAGGGGGCCGCTCGGCACCGGGGAGCTGTTTTTT
NA TRBJ2-1 NA TRBV29-1 CSVDANYNEQFF TGCAGCGTTGATGCTAATTACAATGAGCAGTTCTTC
NA TRBJ2-7 NA TRBV4-1 CASSQVPGAPSYEQYF TGCGCCAGCAGCCAAGTTCCAGGGGCCCCTTCCTACGAGCAGTACTTC